The 17 T cell receptor beta chains presented below share a single source sample, sequenced in a study of STAT5B mutations in CD4+ large granular lymphocyte leukemia. Data came from immunoSEQ multiplex PCR; TCRdb stores just in-frame clones and leaves some out. The profile shows about 18,000 clones, roughly 80% of them singletons. The specimen sequenced was CD4+ T cells from blood buffy coats. The receptors derive from a human donor in good health.

This chain uses TRBV2 with TRBJ2-2, with TRBD2 as a possible D gene (6 bases). CDR1 is SNHLY and CDR2 is FYNNEI in the germline V gene. The V end was cut by 7 bases, the J end by 1 base, with 13 bases between. The CDR3 extends over 15 amino acids. The CDR3: CASNQGSGNTGELFF. DNA for the CDR3: TGTGCCAGCAATCAGGGTAGCGGGAACACCGGGGAGCTGTTTTTT. The full variable domain, completed using reference TRBV2 and TRBJ2-2, is EPEVTQTPSHQVTQMGQEVILRCVPISNHLYFYWYRQILGQKVEFLVSFYNNEISEKSEIFDDQFSVERPDGSNFTLKIRSTKLEDSAMYFCASNQGSGNTGELFFGEGSRLTVL.

V gene TRBV27 combines with J gene TRBJ2-1; 10 nucleotides line up with TRBD1. CDR3 length: 16 residues. The ends lost 3 bases at V and 5 bases at J; junction bases unmatched: 7. Germline V gives CDR1 MNHEY, CDR2 SMNVEV (reference sequence). CDR3 in amino acids: CASSFPGTGVDNEQFF. As DNA, the CDR3 is TGTGCCAGCAGTTTTCCCGGGACAGGGGTGGACAATGAGCAGTTCTTC.

The chain carries TRBV5-8 and TRBJ1-1; 7 bases fit TRBD1. Germline V gene data show CDR1 as SGHTS and CDR2 as YDEGEE. V lost 4 bases and J lost 5; bases outside the gene matches: 8. CDR3 length equals 14 residues. CDR3 sequence reads: CASSPGLRGTEAFF. The CDR3 nucleotides are TGTGCCAGCAGCCCCGGCCTCAGGGGGACTGAAGCTTTCTTT.

A remark on this clone: Other DNA sequences from this sample encode an identical CDR3 as well. J is TRBJ2-3 and V is TRBV7-9; 7 nucleotides match TRBD2. The CDR3 covers 14 residues. Germline V gene sequence: CDR1 SEHNR, CDR2 FQNEAQ (reference sequence). With V trimmed by 5 bases and J by 3 bases, 5 bases remained unmatched. This CDR3 reads CASSPSGGTDTQYF. The CDR3 bases are TGTGCCAGCAGCCCATCCGGGGGGACAGATACGCAGTATTTT.

The V gene is TRBV7-9, the J gene TRBJ1-1, with TRBD1 as a possible D gene (6 bases). In germline, CDR1 is SEHNR, CDR2 FQNEAQ (reference sequence). This CDR3 has 15 residues. Trimming took 5 bases from V and 7 from J, leaving 20 bases between them. The CDR3 loop is CASSPRQEAGSEAFF. The DNA for the CDR3 is TGTGCCAGCAGCCCAAGACAGGAAGCAGGGAGTGAAGCTTTCTTT.

The rearrangement joins TRBV9 to TRBJ2-2; D unresolved. CDR1 and CDR2 from the germline V gene are SGDLS and YYNGEE. CDR3 size: 16 residues. With 0 bases removed from V and 0 bases from J, the gap between germline ends came to 9 bases. This chain's CDR3 is CASSVAGGANTGELFF. The CDR3 DNA follows: TGTGCCAGCAGCGTAGCTGGTGGGGCGAACACCGGGGAGCTGTTTTTT.

The genes are TRBV5-6 and TRBJ2-7, with 10 bases identical to TRBD2. This CDR3 spans 14 amino acids. The germline V gene encodes CDR1 SGHDT and CDR2 YYEEEE. Trimming at V came to 4 bases and at J to 0 bases, leaving 1 base not matched to a gene. CDR3 residues: CASSLAGDSYEQYF. The CDR3 DNA is TGTGCCAGCAGCCTAGCGGGAGACTCCTACGAGCAGTACTTC.

The chain combines TRBV10-2 with TRBJ2-3, with D possibly TRBD2 on 6 matching bases. The CDR3 extends over 18 amino acids. With 3 bases removed from V and 1 base from J, the gap between germline ends came to 20 bases. Germline CDR1 and CDR2: WSHSY and SAAADI. CDR3 residues: CASSETGAKKGGTDTQYF. CDR3 bases: TGCGCCAGCAGTGAAACGGGAGCCAAAAAAGGGGGCACAGATACGCAGTATTTT.

The genes are TRBV2 and TRBJ2-3; D not resolved. The CDR3 contains 15 residues. The V and J ends lost 5 bases and 0 bases respectively, with 12 bases between them. The V gene's germline CDR1 is SNHLY and CDR2 FYNNEI. CDR3 bases: TGTGCCAGCAGTATCACGACCGGCAGCACAGATACGCAGTATTTT. Protein sequence: CASSITTGSTDTQYF.

The chain uses TRBV7-2 and TRBJ2-3; a weak D match, TRBD2 (5 bases). This CDR3 spans 14 amino acids. CDR1 and CDR2 (germline): SGHTA, FQGNSA. With 5 bases removed from V and 0 bases from J, the gap between germline ends came to 9 bases. The CDR3 is CASSPGFSTDTQYF. The CDR3 nucleotides read TGTGCCAGCAGCCCGGGATTTAGCACAGATACGCAGTATTTT.

The chain carries TRBV19 and TRBJ1-2, with TRBD1 identical over 7 bases. The CDR3 is 13 amino acids. Germline V gives CDR1 LNHDA, CDR2 SQIVND (reference sequence). With V trimmed by 6 bases and J by 3 bases, 4 bases remained unmatched. The CDR3 loop is CASSPTGDYGYTF. In nucleotides, the CDR3 is TGTGCCAGTAGCCCAACAGGGGACTATGGCTACACCTTC.

The genes are TRBV5-6 and TRBJ1-2; D is possibly TRBD1 (6 bases). The germline V gene has CDR1 SGHDT and CDR2 YYEEEE. The CDR3 is 16 residues long. V lost 0 bases to trimming and J lost 0 bases, with 12 bases between them. This CDR3 reads CASSLGGTGSNYGYTF. CDR3 DNA: TGTGCCAGCAGCTTGGGAGGAACAGGGTCTAACTATGGCTACACCTTC. Based on the CDR3 plus reference TRBV5-6 and TRBJ1-2, the full variable domain is DAGVTQSPTHLIKTRGQQVTLRCSPKSGHDTVSWYQQALGQGPQFIFQYYEEEERQRGNFPDRFSGHQFPNYSSELNVNALLLGDSALYLCASSLGGTGSNYGYTFGSGTRLTVV.

This clone is a singleton in its sample. This chain joins TRBV9 and TRBJ2-3; D is undetermined. The CDR3 is 15 residues long. Germline V gives CDR1 SGDLS, CDR2 YYNGEE. V shed 4 bases and J shed 0 bases, with 12 bases lying between them. CDR3 sequence reads: CASSSGVVSTDTQYF. CDR3 DNA: TGTGCCAGCAGCTCCGGTGTGGTTAGCACAGATACGCAGTATTTT.

The rearrangement uses TRBV6-6 and TRBJ1-1, with no clear D. The germline V gene encodes CDR1 MNHNY and CDR2 SVGAGI (reference sequence). Trimming stripped 5 bases from V and 7 bases from J, with 17 bases between. The CDR3 contains 14 residues. The CDR3, as DNA: TGTGCCAGCAGTAGCGACACGGGGAAAAGTGAAGCTTTCTTT. Translating gives CASSSDTGKSEAFF.

By proportion, this clone is medium-sized. This rearrangement joins TRBV25-1 to TRBJ1-1; 12 bases are shared with TRBD1. Germline V lookup: CDR1 MGHDK, CDR2 SYGVNS. Unmatched junction bases numbered 8, after V lost 7 bases and J lost 5 bases. This CDR3 is 15 amino acids long. The CDR3 loop is CASTPGQGARTEAFF. For the CDR3, the DNA is TGTGCCAGCACGCCGGGACAGGGGGCGCGAACTGAAGCTTTCTTT. Combining the CDR3 with reference TRBV25-1 and TRBJ1-1 gives the whole variable domain EADIYQTPRYLVIGTGKKITLECSQTMGHDKMYWYQQDPGMELHLIHYSYGVNSTEKGDLSSESTVSRIRTEHFPLTLESARPSHTSQYLCASTPGQGARTEAFFGQGTRLTVV.

The CDR3 nucleotides are TGTGCCAGCAGGGAACCGGGACAGAGACGCAATCAGCCCCAGCATTTT. Residues: CASREPGQRRNQPQHF. The V gene is TRBV2, the J gene TRBJ1-5, with TRBD1 matching 7 bases. CDR3 size: 16 residues. V lost 6 bases and J lost 2; bases outside the gene matches: 10. Looked up from germline, CDR1 is SNHLY and CDR2 is FYNNEI.

There are a few counts of this clone. The genes are TRBV11-3 and TRBJ2-5; D may be TRBD2 (6 bases). V lost 5 bases and J lost 5, with 15 bases in between. Germline-derived CDR1 and CDR2 are SGHNT and YENEEA. This CDR3 has 14 amino acids. Here the CDR3 reads CASSETSISETQYF. The CDR3 bases are TGTGCCAGCAGCGAAACTAGCATCTCTGAGACCCAGTACTTC.